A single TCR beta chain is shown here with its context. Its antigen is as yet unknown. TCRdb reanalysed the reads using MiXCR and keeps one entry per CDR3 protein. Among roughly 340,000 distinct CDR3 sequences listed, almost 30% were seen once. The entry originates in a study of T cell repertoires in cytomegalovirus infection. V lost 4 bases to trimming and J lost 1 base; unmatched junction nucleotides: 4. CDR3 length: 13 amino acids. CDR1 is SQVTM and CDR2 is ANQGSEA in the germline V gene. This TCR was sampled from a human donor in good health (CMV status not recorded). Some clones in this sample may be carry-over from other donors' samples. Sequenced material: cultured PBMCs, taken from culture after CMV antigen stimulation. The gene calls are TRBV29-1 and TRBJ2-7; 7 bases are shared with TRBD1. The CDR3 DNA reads TGCAGCGTTGTTGGGACAGATTCCTACGAGCAGTACTTC. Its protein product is CSVVGTDSYEQYF.